This TCR beta chain was observed in a study of cytomegalovirus exposure and HLA in healthy donors. Of note for this clone: Its specificity is not known.

Study results and caveats: Later findings reportedly placed an Asian-associated ancestry cluster below the roughly 660-donor mean for N-insertions.

The PCR employed 60 Vbeta primers together with 13 Jbeta primers. The data were produced by immunoSEQ multiplex PCR, yet TCRdb's version contains in-frame clones alone and is incomplete. In all, the sample yields some 130,000 clones. Trimming removed 11 bases from V and 2 bases from J, with 22 bases in between. The CDR3 sequence is 15 residues long. Germline V gene lookup returns CDR1 MNHNS and CDR2 SASEGT. The material sequenced was PBMCs. The chain links TRBV6-1 to TRBJ2-7; tentatively, D is TRBD2 (6 bases). This clonotype originated in a woman between 40 and 55 years old in good health and CMV-seropositive. In DNA, the CDR3 is TGTGCCTGCCGGTCCAAACTAGCCCAACCCTACGAGCAGTACTTC. The encoded protein is CACRSKLAQPYEQYF.